This paragraph covers one T cell receptor beta chain sequence. The antigen is not known. This sample is part of a study of CD8 T cells in ankylosing spondylitis. General study findings and limits: Seemingly distinctive of ankylosing spondylitis blood was a TCR beta motif formed by eight highly homologous variants.

TCRdb ran MiXCR on the 5' RACE reads and lists one entry per CDR3 protein. The sample yields under 300,000 distinct CDR3 sequences, more than 15% seen once. Sequencing was performed on blood, either unsorted or a sorted T cell fraction (not recorded which). This receptor was obtained from a male donor with ankylosing spondylitis or in good health (not recorded which).

In DNA form, the CDR3 reads TGTACCTGCAGTTTAGTACTAGCGGGAGGGAGTTTAGGCAATGAGCAGTTCTTC. Protein product: CTCSLVLAGGSLGNEQFF. This chain joins TRBV2 and TRBJ2-1; 13 bases are a match to TRBD2. The CDR3 is made up of 18 amino acids. CDR1 is SNHLY, CDR2 FYNNEI, per germline.